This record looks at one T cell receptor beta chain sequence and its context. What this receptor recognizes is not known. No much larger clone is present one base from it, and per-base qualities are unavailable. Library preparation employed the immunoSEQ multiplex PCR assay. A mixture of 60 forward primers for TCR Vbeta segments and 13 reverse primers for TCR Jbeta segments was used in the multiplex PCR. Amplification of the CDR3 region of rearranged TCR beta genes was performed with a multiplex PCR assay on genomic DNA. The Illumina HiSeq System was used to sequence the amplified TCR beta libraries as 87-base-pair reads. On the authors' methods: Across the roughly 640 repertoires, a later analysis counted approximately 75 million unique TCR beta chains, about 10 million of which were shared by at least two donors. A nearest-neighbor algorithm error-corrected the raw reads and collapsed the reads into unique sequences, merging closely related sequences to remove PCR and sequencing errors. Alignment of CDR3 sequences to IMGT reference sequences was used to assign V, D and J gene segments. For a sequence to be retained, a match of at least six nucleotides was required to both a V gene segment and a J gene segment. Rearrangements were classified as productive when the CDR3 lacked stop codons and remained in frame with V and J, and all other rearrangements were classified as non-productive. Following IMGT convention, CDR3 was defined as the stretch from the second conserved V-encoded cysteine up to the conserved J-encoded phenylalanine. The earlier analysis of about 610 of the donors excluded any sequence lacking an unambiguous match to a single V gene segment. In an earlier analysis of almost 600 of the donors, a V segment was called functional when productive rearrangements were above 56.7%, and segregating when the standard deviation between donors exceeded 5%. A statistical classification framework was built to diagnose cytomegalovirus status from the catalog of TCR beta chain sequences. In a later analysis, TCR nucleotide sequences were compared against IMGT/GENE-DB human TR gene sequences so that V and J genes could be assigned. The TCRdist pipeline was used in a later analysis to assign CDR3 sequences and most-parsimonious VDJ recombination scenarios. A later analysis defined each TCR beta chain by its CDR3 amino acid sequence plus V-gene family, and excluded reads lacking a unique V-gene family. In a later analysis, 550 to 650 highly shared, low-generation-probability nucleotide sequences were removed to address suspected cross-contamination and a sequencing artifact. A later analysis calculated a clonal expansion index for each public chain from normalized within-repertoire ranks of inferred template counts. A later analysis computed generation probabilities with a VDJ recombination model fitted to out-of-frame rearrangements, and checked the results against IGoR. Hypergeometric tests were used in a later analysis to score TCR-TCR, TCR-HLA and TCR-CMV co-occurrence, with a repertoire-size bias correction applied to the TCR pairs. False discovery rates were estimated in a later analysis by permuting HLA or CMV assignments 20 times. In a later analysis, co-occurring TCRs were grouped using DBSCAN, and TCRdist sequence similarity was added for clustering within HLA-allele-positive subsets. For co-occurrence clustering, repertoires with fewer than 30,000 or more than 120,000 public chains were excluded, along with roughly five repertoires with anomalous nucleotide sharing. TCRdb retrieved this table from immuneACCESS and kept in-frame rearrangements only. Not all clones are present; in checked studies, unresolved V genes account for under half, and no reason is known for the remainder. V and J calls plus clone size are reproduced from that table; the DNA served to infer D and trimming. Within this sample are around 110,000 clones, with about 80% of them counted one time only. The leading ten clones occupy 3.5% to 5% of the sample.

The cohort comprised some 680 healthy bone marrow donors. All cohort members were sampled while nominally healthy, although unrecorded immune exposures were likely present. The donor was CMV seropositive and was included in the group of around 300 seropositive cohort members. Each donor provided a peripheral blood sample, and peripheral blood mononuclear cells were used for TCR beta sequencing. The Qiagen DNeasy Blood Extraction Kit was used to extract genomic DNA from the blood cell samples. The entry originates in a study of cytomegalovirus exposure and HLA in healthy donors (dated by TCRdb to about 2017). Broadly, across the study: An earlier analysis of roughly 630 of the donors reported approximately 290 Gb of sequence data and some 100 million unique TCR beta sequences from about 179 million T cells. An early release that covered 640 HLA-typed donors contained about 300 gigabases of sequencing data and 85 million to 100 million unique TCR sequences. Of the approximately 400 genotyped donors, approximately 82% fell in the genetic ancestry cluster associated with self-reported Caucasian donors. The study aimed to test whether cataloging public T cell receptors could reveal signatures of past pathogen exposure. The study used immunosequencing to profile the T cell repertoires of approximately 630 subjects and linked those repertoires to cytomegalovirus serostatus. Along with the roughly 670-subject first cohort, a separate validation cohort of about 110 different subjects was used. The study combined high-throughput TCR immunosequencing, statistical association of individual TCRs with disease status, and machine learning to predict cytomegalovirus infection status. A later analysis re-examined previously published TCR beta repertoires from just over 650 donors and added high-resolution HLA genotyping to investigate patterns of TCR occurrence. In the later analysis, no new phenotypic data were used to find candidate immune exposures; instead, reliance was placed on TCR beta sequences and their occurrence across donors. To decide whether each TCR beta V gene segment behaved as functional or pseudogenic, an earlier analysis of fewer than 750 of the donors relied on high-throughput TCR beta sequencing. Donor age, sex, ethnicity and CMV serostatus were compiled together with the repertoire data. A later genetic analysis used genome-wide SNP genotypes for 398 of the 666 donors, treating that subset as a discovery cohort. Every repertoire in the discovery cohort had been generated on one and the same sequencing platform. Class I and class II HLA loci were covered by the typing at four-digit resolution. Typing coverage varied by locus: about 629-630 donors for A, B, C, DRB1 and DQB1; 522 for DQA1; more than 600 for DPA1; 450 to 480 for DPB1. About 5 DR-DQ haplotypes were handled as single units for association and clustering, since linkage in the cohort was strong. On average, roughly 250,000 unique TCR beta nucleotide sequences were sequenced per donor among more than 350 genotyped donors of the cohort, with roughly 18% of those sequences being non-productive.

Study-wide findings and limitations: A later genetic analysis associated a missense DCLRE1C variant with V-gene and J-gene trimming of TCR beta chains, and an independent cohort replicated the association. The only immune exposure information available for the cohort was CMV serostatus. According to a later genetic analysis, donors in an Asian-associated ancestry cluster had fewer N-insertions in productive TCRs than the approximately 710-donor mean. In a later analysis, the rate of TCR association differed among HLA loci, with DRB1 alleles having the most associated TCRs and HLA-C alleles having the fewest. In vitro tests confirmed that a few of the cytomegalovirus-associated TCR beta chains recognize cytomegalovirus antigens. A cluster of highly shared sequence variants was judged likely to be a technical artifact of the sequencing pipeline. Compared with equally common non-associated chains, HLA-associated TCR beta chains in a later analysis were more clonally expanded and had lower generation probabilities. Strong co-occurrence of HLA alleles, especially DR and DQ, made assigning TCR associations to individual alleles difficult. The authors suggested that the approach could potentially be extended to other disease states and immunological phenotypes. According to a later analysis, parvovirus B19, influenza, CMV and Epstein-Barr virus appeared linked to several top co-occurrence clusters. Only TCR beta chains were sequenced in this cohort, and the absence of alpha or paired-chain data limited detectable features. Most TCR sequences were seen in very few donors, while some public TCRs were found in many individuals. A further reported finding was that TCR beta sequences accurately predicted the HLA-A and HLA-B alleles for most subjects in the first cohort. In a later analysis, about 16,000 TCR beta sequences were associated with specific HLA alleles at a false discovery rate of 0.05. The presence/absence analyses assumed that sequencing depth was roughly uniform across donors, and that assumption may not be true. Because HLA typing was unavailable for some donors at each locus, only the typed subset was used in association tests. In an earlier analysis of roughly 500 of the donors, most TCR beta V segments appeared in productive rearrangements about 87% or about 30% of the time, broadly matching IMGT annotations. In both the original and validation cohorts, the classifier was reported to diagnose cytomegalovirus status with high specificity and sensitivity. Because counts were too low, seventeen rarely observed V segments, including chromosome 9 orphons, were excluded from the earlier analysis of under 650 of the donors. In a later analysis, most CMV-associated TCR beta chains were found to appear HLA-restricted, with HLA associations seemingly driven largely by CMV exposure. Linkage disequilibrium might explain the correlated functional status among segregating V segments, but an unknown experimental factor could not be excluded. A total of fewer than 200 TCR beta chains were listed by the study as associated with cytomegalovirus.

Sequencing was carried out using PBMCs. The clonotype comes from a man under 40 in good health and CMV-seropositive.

CDR3 region: CASSQDGGGDTEAFF. The bases are TGCGCCAGCAGCCAAGATGGCGGGGGCGACACTGAAGCTTTCTTT. The chain links TRBV4-3 with TRBJ1-1; TRBD1 could be the D gene, as 6 bases match. Inclusive of the bounding cysteine and phenylalanine, the CDR3 is 15 residues long. Just the 45-base CDR3 DNA is kept, in frame starting at base 1. V was cut back by 0 bases and J by 3 bases, leaving a gap of 11 bases between them. For CDR1 and CDR2, the germline V gene lists LGHNA and YSLEER.